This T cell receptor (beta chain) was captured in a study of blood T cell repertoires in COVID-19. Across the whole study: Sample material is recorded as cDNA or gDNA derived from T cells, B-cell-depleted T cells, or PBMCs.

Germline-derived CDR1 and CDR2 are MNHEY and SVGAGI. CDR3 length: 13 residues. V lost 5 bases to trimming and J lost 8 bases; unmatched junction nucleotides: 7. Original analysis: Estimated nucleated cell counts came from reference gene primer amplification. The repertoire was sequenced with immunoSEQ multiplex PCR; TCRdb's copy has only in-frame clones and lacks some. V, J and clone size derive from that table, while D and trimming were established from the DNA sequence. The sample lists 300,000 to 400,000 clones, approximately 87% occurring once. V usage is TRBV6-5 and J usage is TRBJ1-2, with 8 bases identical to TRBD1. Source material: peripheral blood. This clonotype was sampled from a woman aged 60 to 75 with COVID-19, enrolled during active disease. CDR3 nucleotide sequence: TGTGCCAGCAGTCTTTACAGGGGGAGCGGCTACACCTTC. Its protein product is CASSLYRGSGYTF.